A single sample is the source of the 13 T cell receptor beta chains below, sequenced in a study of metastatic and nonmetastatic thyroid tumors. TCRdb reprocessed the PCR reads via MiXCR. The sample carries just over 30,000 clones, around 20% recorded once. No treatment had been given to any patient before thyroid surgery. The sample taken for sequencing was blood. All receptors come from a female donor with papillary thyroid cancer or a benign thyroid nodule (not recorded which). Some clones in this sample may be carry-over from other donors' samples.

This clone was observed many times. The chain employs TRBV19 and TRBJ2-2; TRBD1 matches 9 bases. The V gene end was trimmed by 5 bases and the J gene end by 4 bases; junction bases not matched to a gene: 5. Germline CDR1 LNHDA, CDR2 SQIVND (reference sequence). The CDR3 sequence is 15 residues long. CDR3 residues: CASSVTGGVTGELFF. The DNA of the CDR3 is TGTGCCAGTAGTGTTACAGGGGGCGTCACCGGGGAGCTGTTTTTT.

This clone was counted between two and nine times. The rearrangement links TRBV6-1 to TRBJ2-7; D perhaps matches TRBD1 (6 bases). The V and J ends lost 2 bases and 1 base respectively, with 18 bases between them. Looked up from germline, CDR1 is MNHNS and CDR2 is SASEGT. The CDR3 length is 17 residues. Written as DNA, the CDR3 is TGTGCCAGCAGTGAATCCTCCACAGGGCCCCTTTCCTACGAGCAGTACTTC. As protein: CASSESSTGPLSYEQYF.

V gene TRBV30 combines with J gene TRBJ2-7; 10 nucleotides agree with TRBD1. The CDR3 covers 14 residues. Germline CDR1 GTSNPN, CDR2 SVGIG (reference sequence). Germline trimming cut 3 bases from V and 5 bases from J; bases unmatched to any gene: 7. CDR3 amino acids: CAWRDRDRGHEQYF. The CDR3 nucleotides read TGTGCCTGGAGAGACCGGGACAGGGGCCACGAGCAGTACTTC.

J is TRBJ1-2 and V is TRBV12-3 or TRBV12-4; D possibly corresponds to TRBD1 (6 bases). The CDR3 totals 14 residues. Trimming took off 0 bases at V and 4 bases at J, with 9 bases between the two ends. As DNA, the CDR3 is TGTGCCAGCAGTTTAGCGGGGGGCGGCTATGGCTACACCTTC. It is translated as CASSLAGGGYGYTF.

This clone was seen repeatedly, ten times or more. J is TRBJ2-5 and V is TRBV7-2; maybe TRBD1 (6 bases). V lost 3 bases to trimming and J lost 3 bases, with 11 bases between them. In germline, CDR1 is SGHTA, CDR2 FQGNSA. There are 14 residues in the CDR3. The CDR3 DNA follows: TGTGCCAGCAGCTTGACGGACAGCAAAGAGACCCAGTACTTC. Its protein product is CASSLTDSKETQYF.

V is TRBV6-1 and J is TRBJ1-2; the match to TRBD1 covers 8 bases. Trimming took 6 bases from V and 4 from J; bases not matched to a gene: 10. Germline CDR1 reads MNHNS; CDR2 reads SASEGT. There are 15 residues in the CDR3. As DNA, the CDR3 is TGTGCCAGCAGGGACCGGGACAGGCACTTCTATGGCTACACCTTC. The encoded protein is CASRDRDRHFYGYTF.

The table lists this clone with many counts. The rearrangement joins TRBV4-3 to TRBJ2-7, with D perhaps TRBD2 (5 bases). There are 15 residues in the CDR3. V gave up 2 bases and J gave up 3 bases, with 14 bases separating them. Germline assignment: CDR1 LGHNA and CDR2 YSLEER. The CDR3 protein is CASSQFRTLSYEQYF. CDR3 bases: TGCGCCAGCAGCCAATTTAGGACTCTAAGCTACGAGCAGTACTTC.

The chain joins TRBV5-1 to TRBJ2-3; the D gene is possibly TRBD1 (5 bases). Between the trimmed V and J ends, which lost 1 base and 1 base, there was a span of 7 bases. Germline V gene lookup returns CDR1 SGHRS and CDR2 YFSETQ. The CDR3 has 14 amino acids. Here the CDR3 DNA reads TGCGCCAGCAGCTTGATGGGGCGCACAGATACGCAGTATTTT. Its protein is CASSLMGRTDTQYF.

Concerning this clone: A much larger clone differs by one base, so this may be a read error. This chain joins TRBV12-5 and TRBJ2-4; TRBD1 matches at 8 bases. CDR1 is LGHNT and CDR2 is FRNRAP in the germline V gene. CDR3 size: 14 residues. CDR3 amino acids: CVSGSDRVLDIQYF. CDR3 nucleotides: TGTGTTAGTGGGTCGGACAGGGTACTTGACATTCAGTACTTC.

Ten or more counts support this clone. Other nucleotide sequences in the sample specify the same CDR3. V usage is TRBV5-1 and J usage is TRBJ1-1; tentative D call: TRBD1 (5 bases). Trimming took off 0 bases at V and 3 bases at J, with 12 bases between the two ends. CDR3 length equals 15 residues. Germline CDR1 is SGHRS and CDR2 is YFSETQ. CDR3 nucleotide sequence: TGCGCCAGCAGCTTGGCCGCTCAGGGTCACACTGAAGCTTTCTTT. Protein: CASSLAAQGHTEAFF.

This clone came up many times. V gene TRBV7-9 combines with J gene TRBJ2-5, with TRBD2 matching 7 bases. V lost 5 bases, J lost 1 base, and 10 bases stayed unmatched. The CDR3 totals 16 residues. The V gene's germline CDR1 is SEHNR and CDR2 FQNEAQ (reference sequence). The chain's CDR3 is CASSRFLSGGQETQYF. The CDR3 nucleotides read TGTGCCAGCAGCAGGTTTCTCTCGGGGGGCCAAGAGACCCAGTACTTC.

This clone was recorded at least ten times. As DNA, the CDR3 is TGTGCCAGCAGCCAAAATAGTGGCGAGACCCAGTACTTC. Its translation: CASSQNSGETQYF. This chain connects TRBV3-1 to TRBJ2-5; D is uncertain. The CDR3 runs to 13 residues. V gave up 2 bases and J gave up 5 bases, with 9 bases separating them. The germline V gene encodes CDR1 LGHDT and CDR2 YNNKEL (reference sequence).

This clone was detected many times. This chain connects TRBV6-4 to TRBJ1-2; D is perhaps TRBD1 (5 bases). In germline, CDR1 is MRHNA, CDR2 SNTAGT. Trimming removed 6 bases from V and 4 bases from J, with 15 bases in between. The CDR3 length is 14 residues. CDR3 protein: CASSRELGSYGYTF. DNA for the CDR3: TGTGCCAGCAGCAGGGAACTGGGAAGCTATGGCTACACCTTC.